The 20 T cell receptor beta chains in this list originate from one sample, sequenced in a study of cytotoxic CD8 clonotypes in ibrutinib-treated CLL. The method was immunoSEQ multiplex PCR; TCRdb's version includes in-frame clones alone and lacks a portion of them. The profile shows some 150,000 clones, approximately 81% of them singletons. This material consisted of PBMCs, taken after 12 months of ibrutinib treatment. These receptors came from a human donor with chronic lymphocytic leukemia.

V usage is TRBV7-2 and J usage is TRBJ2-1; the match to TRBD2 covers 13 bases. CDR1 is SGHTA, CDR2 FQGNSA, per germline. The CDR3 length is 19 residues. Germline trimming cut 2 bases from V and 5 bases from J; bases unmatched to any gene: 12. CDR3: CASSLRIRLAGGQDNEQFF. Written as DNA, the CDR3 is TGTGCCAGCAGCTTAAGAATCCGACTAGCGGGAGGTCAGGACAATGAGCAGTTCTTC.

The DNA of the CDR3 is TGTGCCAGCAGCGTAAACGGGGGCACCTACAATGAGCAGTTCTTC. Residues: CASSVNGGTYNEQFF. The chain couples TRBV9 to TRBJ2-1; either TRBD1 or TRBD2 may fit D (6 bases each). Per the germline V gene, CDR1 is SGDLS and CDR2 is YYNGEE. This CDR3 is 15 amino acids long. The V gene lost 1 base and the J gene lost 2 bases, with 10 bases spanning the gap.

The chain joins TRBV27 to TRBJ2-7; 13 positions agree with TRBD2. The V segment lost 5 bases and the J segment 1 base; nucleotides outside the gene matches: 5. This CDR3 region has 16 residues. Germline CDR1 is MNHEY and CDR2 is SMNVEV (reference sequence). As DNA, the CDR3 is TGTGCCAGCAGTCCGACTAGCGGGAGGACATCCTACGAGCAGTACTTC. The encoded protein is CASSPTSGRTSYEQYF.

The genes are TRBV6-5 and TRBJ2-1; 9 bases match TRBD2. From germline, CDR1 is MNHEY and CDR2 SVGAGI. The V gene end was trimmed by 5 bases and the J gene end by 4 bases; junction bases not matched to a gene: 6. CDR3 size: 15 residues. Here the CDR3 reads CASSNSGRRYNEQFF. CDR3 nucleotide sequence: TGTGCCAGCAGTAATAGCGGGAGAAGGTACAATGAGCAGTTCTTC.

The rearrangement uses TRBV7-6 and TRBJ2-7, with TRBD1 as a possible D gene (5 bases). Per germline, CDR1 SGHVS and CDR2 FNYEAQ. V was shortened by 5 bases and J by 4 bases, with 21 bases between the two germline ends. The CDR3 length is 16 residues. CDR3 in DNA: TGTGCCAGCAGCCAATATAGATACGGACAAGTTTACGAGCAGTACTTC. Translated, it gives CASSQYRYGQVYEQYF.

The chain carries TRBV4-3 and TRBJ2-2, with D perhaps TRBD1 (6 bases). The germline V gene encodes CDR1 LGHNA and CDR2 YSLEER. V lost 2 bases to trimming and J lost 1 base, with 8 bases between them. The CDR3 sequence is 15 residues long. CDR3 nucleotides: TGCGCCAGCAGCCAAATGACAGGGAACACCGGGGAGCTGTTTTTT. It yields the protein CASSQMTGNTGELFF.

This rearrangement joins TRBV6-1 to TRBJ2-7; 7 nucleotides line up with TRBD1. V lost 6 bases to trimming and J lost 3 bases; unmatched junction nucleotides: 8. This CDR3 is built from 14 residues. CDR1 and CDR2 (germline): MNHNS, SASEGT. The chain's CDR3 is CASSPTGSNYEQYF. Here the CDR3 DNA reads TGTGCCAGCAGCCCGACAGGGAGTAACTACGAGCAGTACTTC.

CDR3 sequence reads: CASSQTGYNEQFF. The DNA for the CDR3 is TGTGCCAGCTCACAAACAGGGTACAATGAGCAGTTCTTC. The chain links TRBV18 to TRBJ2-1; the D gene is possibly TRBD1 (6 bases). In germline, CDR1 is KGHSH, CDR2 LQKENI. The CDR3 sequence is 13 residues long. V shed 4 bases and J shed 4 bases, with 8 bases lying between them.

This rearrangement joins TRBV29-1 to TRBJ2-7; 9 bases map to TRBD1. The junction had 11 bases not matched to a gene; V was cut back by 6 bases and J by 5 bases. Germline CDR1 SQVTM, CDR2 ANQGSEA. The CDR3 is 14 residues long. The CDR3 DNA sequence: TGCAGCGTGGAGATAGGACAGGGGATTCACGAGCAGTACTTC. Amino acids: CSVEIGQGIHEQYF.

The V call is TRBV5-1, the J call TRBJ2-5; D is uncertain. Germline V lookup: CDR1 SGHRS, CDR2 YFSETQ. This CDR3 contains 12 residues. V lost 2 bases, J lost 2 bases, and 4 bases lay in between. Here the CDR3 DNA reads TGCGCCAGCAGCTTTCAGCAAGAGACCCAGTACTTC. As protein: CASSFQQETQYF. Full variable domain (missing parts from reference TRBV5-1 and TRBJ2-5): KAGVTQTPRYLIKTRGQQVTLSCSPISGHRSVSWYQQTPGQGLQFLFEYFSETQRNKGNFPGRFSGRQFSNSRSEMNVSTLELGDSALYLCASSFQQETQYFGPGTRLLVL.

CDR3 bases: TGTGCCAGCAGCTTGGAGTGGAGACGATACGAGCAGTACTTC. Translated, it gives CASSLEWRRYEQYF. The V call is TRBV5-6, the J call TRBJ2-7; no firm D call. V was pared by 0 bases and J by 4 bases, with 11 bases between. This CDR3 is built from 14 residues. The germline V gene encodes CDR1 SGHDT and CDR2 YYEEEE.

Points on this clone: The identical CDR3 is also encoded by other nucleotide sequences in the sample. This chain joins TRBV18 and TRBJ2-7, with D perhaps being TRBD1 or TRBD2 (5 bases each). This CDR3 has 12 amino acids. V was trimmed by 2 bases and J by 3 bases, leaving 5 bases between them. CDR1 and CDR2 (germline): KGHSH, LQKENI. The CDR3 bases are TGTGCCAGCTCACCAGGGGGCTACGAGCAGTACTTC. Amino acid sequence: CASSPGGYEQYF.

The sample holds one count of this clone. This sequence joins TRBV6-6 and TRBJ1-2; the D is unclear. Germline V gene sequence: CDR1 MNHNY, CDR2 SVGAGI (reference sequence). This CDR3 is built from 13 residues. V lost 6 bases, J lost 6 bases, and 14 bases lay in between. In nucleotides, the CDR3 is TGTGCCAGCAGAGTTGGACCGGGGAATGGCTACACCTTC. Translated: CASRVGPGNGYTF.

V usage is TRBV7-6 and J usage is TRBJ1-1, with 11 positions matching TRBD1. CDR1 and CDR2 from the germline V gene are SGHVS and FNYEAQ. Unmatched junction bases numbered 10, after V lost 5 bases and J lost 5 bases. The CDR3 has 16 amino acids. CDR3 DNA: TGTGCCAGCAGCCGAGGACAGGGGGCCCGGGGGACTGAAGCTTTCTTT. It encodes CASSRGQGARGTEAFF.

This clone came up a few times. This chain joins TRBV5-6 and TRBJ1-2, with 7 bases identical to TRBD1. V shed 4 bases, J shed 6 bases, and the junction held 3 bases outside the gene matches. The CDR3 is made up of 12 amino acids. CDR1 is SGHDT, CDR2 YYEEEE, per germline. CDR3 sequence (DNA): TGTGCCAGCAGCATCGGACAGGATGGCTACACCTTC. This translates into CASSIGQDGYTF.

A few counts support this clone. The chain carries TRBV19 and TRBJ1-2, with TRBD1 as a possible D gene (6 bases). V dropped 5 bases and J dropped 3 bases, with 16 bases sitting between them. CDR3 length: 15 residues. CDR1 LNHDA and CDR2 SQIVND come from the germline V gene (reference sequence). The CDR3 nucleotides are TGTGCCAGTAGTCCCCAAGGGGGAATCCACTATGGCTACACCTTC. It encodes CASSPQGGIHYGYTF.

The chain has TRBV7-2 and TRBJ1-3; no clear D. The CDR3 loop spans 15 amino acids. Per germline, CDR1 SGHTA and CDR2 FQGNSA. V lost 1 base and J 0 bases, leaving 7 bases between the germline ends. The chain's CDR3 is CASSLVTFSGNTIYF. The DNA for the CDR3 is TGTGCCAGCAGCTTAGTCACATTCTCTGGAAACACCATATATTTT.

The chain is built from TRBV6-1 and TRBJ2-7, with 7 bases that match TRBD1. Germline V gives CDR1 MNHNS, CDR2 SASEGT. V lost 5 bases to trimming and J lost 7 bases; unmatched junction nucleotides: 8. This CDR3 comprises 13 residues. CDR3: CASSPRTGFEQYF. The CDR3 DNA follows: TGTGCCAGCAGTCCCCGGACAGGATTTGAGCAGTACTTC.

The V and J genes are TRBV6-5 and TRBJ1-1; a weak D match, TRBD1 (5 bases). The CDR3 totals 14 residues. V lost 1 base and J 4 bases, leaving 10 bases between the germline ends. Germline assignment: CDR1 MNHEY and CDR2 SVGAGI. The CDR3 DNA sequence: TGTGCCAGCAGTTACTTAGGGGCGAGCACTGAAGCTTTCTTT. Its translation: CASSYLGASTEAFF.

The chain has TRBV9 and TRBJ2-7, with D perhaps matching TRBD2 (5 bases). The germline V and J ends were trimmed by 3 bases and 7 bases, with 11 bases remaining between them. Germline V CDR1 and CDR2: SGDLS, YYNGEE. This CDR3 contains 12 residues. The CDR3 sequence: CASSAHEREQYF. CDR3 nucleotides: TGTGCCAGCAGCGCCCATGAGCGGGAGCAGTACTTC.